These 22 T cell receptor beta chains were sequenced from one sample in a study of blood T cell repertoires in COVID-19. Profiled with immunoSEQ multiplex PCR; TCRdb holds only in-frame clones, not every one. The table lists approximately 130,000 clones, around 85% of them singletons. Sequencing was done on a sample of peripheral blood. Receptor source: a human donor in a cohort sampled during active COVID-19.

This clone was seen more than once but under ten times. This rearrangement joins TRBV4-1 to TRBJ1-5, with 8 positions matching TRBD1. With 4 bases clipped from V and 5 bases from J, the junction kept 7 bases outside the gene matches. This CDR3 spans 15 amino acids. Germline V gene sequence: CDR1 MGHRA, CDR2 YSYEKL. The CDR3 DNA reads TGCGCCAGCAGCCTCCGACAGGGGTTGGATCAGCCCCAGCATTTT. Residues: CASSLRQGLDQPQHF.

The rearrangement joins TRBV6-2 or TRBV6-3 to TRBJ2-7; no firm D call. Trimming stripped 2 bases from V and 0 bases from J, with 11 bases between. In germline, CDR1 is MNHEY, CDR2 SVGEGT. This CDR3 contains 15 residues. The DNA for the CDR3 is TGTGCCAGCAGTTACGGGCCGCTAAGCTCCTACGAGCAGTACGTC. Protein product: CASSYGPLSSYEQYV.

A single count supports this clone. V gene TRBV7-2 combines with J gene TRBJ2-3; 12 positions match TRBD2. Germline CDR1 and CDR2: SGHTA and FQGNSA. This CDR3 is built from 14 residues. Trimming cost V 5 bases and J 6 bases; bases outside gene matches: 3. This CDR3 is CASSKGLAGDTQYF. As DNA, the CDR3 is TGTGCCAGCAGCAAGGGACTAGCGGGTGATACGCAGTATTTT.

The gene calls are TRBV6-5 and TRBJ2-7; D might be TRBD2 (5 bases). V was shortened by 7 bases and J by 0 bases, with 13 bases between the two germline ends. Germline CDR1 reads MNHEY; CDR2 reads SVGAGI. This CDR3 has 14 residues. The CDR3 loop is CASMRTRSSYEQYV. CDR3 sequence (DNA): TGTGCCAGCATGCGAACTAGGAGCTCCTACGAGCAGTACGTC.

Turning to this clone: The sample has other DNA sequences that encode this CDR3 too. The V gene is TRBV5-4, the J gene TRBJ1-6; TRBD1 agrees at 8 bases. Germline CDR1 and CDR2: SGHNT and YYREEE (reference sequence). V was clipped by 4 bases and J by 7 bases; unmatched bases: 4. The length of the CDR3 is 14 residues. CDR3 sequence: CASSPGQANSPLHF. The CDR3 nucleotides read TGTGCCAGCAGCCCGGGACAGGCCAATTCACCCCTCCACTTT.

As concerns this clone: One junction end disagrees with the germline gene, perhaps due to a read error. The chain joins TRBV9 to TRBJ1-2; no clear D gene. This CDR3 has 13 residues. Per germline, CDR1 SGDLS and CDR2 YYNGEE. Written as DNA, the CDR3 is TGTGCCAGCAGCGTATCAACTAACCATGGCTACACCTTC. It codes for CASSVSTNHGYTF.

This sequence joins TRBV6-6 and TRBJ2-7; 8 bases are a match to TRBD2. CDR1 is MNHNY and CDR2 is SVGAGI in the germline V gene (reference sequence). After removal of 5 bases from V and 5 bases from J, the junction contained 8 bases not matched to a gene. This CDR3 region has 14 residues. The CDR3, as DNA: TGTGCCAGCAGTCTTGGACTAGCTAAGCACGAGCAGTACGTC. This codes for CASSLGLAKHEQYV.

This clone was observed once. The CDR3 coding sequence is TGTGCCAGCGTACAACAGGGGAACACTGAAGCTTTCTTT. Protein sequence: CASVQQGNTEAFF. This chain joins TRBV11-3 and TRBJ1-1, with D possibly being TRBD1 (6 bases). The CDR3 is 13 residues long. CDR1 is SGHNT, CDR2 YENEEA, per germline. V was trimmed by 8 bases and J by 1 base, leaving 11 bases between them.

This clone was seen at least ten times. The sample carries other DNA sequences with the same CDR3. The DNA of the CDR3 is TGTGCCAGCAGCGTAGGGCAGTCAAATCAGCCCCAGCATTTT. Protein: CASSVGQSNQPQHF. The J gene is TRBJ1-5, the V gene TRBV9; D not resolved. Germline CDR1 is SGDLS and CDR2 is YYNGEE. The germline V and J ends were trimmed by 0 bases and 4 bases, with 8 bases remaining between them. CDR3 size: 14 residues. The full variable domain, its missing parts supplied by reference TRBV9 and TRBJ1-5, is DSGVTQTPKHLITATGQRVTLRCSPRSGDLSVYWYQQSLDQGLQFLIQYYNGEERAKGNILERFSAQQFPDLHSELNLSSLELGDSALYFCASSVGQSNQPQHFGDGTRLSIL.

The rearrangement links TRBV7-9 to TRBJ1-4; D gene uncertain. With 4 bases removed from V and 3 bases from J, the gap between germline ends came to 21 bases. The CDR3 loop spans 18 amino acids. In germline, CDR1 is SEHNR, CDR2 FQNEAQ (reference sequence). The CDR3 protein is CASSSLWLPGRPNEKLFF. The CDR3 coding sequence is TGTGCCAGCAGCTCCCTATGGCTCCCTGGGAGGCCTAATGAAAAACTGTTTTTT.

The chain couples TRBV2 to TRBJ1-2; tentatively, D is TRBD1 (6 bases). The CDR3 runs to 16 residues. V was clipped by 5 bases and J by 4 bases, with 20 bases between them. Germline values: CDR1 SNHLY, CDR2 FYNNEI. The CDR3 here is CASSSTDRRGLYGYTF. For the CDR3, the DNA is TGTGCCAGCAGTTCAACTGACCGGCGGGGGCTCTATGGCTACACCTTC. The entire variable domain, with the rest obtained from reference TRBV2 and TRBJ1-2, is as follows: EPEVTQTPSHQVTQMGQEVILRCVPISNHLYFYWYRQILGQKVEFLVSFYNNEISEKSEIFDDQFSVERPDGSNFTLKIRSTKLEDSAMYFCASSSTDRRGLYGYTFGSGTRLTVV.

The count of this clone is one. The chain links TRBV9 to TRBJ2-3; the match to TRBD2 covers 11 bases. This CDR3 is 16 amino acids long. V was pared by 3 bases and J by 6 bases, with 9 bases of the junction left unmatched. Germline V gene data show CDR1 as SGDLS and CDR2 as YYNGEE. CDR3 bases: TGTGCCAGCAGCGCCCATGGGCTAGCGGGAGGTGATACGCAGTATTTT. It encodes CASSAHGLAGGDTQYF.

The rearrangement uses TRBV29-1 and TRBJ2-5, with 7 bases that match TRBD2. V dropped 5 bases and J dropped 6; count of bases not matched to a gene: 24. From germline, CDR1 is SQVTM and CDR2 ANQGSEA. This CDR3 contains 18 residues. The CDR3: CSVTLVGLSGGTSKTQYF. DNA for the CDR3: TGCAGCGTTACGCTCGTGGGCCTCTCGGGGGGTACCTCCAAGACCCAGTACTTC. The full variable domain, its missing parts supplied by reference TRBV29-1 and TRBJ2-5, is SAVISQKPSRDICQRGTSLTIQCQVDSQVTMMFWYRQQPGQSLTLIATANQGSEATYESGFVIDKFPISRPNLTFSTLTVSNMSPEDSSIYLCSVTLVGLSGGTSKTQYFGPGTRLLVL.

About this clone itself: The sample carries other DNA sequences with the same CDR3. The J gene is TRBJ1-5, the V gene TRBV27, with D hard to call. The length of the CDR3 is 14 residues. V was trimmed by 8 bases and J by 3 bases, leaving 14 bases between them. Germline loops: CDR1 MNHEY, CDR2 SMNVEV (reference sequence). As DNA, the CDR3 is TGTGCCAGCCGGAGGACGGATTCCAATCAGCCCCAGCATTTT. Encoded protein: CASRRTDSNQPQHF.

The chain joins TRBV5-4 to TRBJ2-5; D is perhaps TRBD2 (5 bases). The CDR3 runs 13 residues. The V end was cut by 6 bases, the J end by 3 bases, with 12 bases between. Germline-derived CDR1 and CDR2 are SGHNT and YYREEE (reference sequence). The CDR3 reads CASNPPGEETQYF. CDR3 sequence (DNA): TGTGCCAGCAACCCTCCCGGGGAAGAGACCCAGTACTTC.

The V gene is TRBV19, the J gene TRBJ2-1, with a tentative D call TRBD2 (5 bases). Looked up from germline, CDR1 is LNHDA and CDR2 is SQIVND (reference sequence). The CDR3 consists of 15 residues. Trimming removed 7 bases at V and 0 bases at J, with 13 bases between. CDR3 protein: CASNLAASSYNEQFF. The DNA for the CDR3 is TGTGCCAGTAATCTAGCCGCGAGCTCCTACAATGAGCAGTTCTTC. Full variable domain (missing parts from reference TRBV19 and TRBJ2-1): DGGITQSPKYLFRKEGQNVTLSCEQNLNHDAMYWYRQDPGQGLRLIYYSQIVNDFQKGDIAEGYSVSREKKESFPLTVTSAQKNPTAFYLCASNLAASSYNEQFFGPGTRLTVL.

The chain couples TRBV4-3 to TRBJ1-5; D may be TRBD1 (5 bases). The CDR3 totals 15 residues. V was pared by 1 base and J by 2 bases, with 9 bases between. In germline, CDR1 is LGHNA, CDR2 YSLEER. The CDR3 nucleotides are TGCGCCAGCAGCCAAGGTCAGGGTGGCAATCAGCCCCAGCATTTT. Residues: CASSQGQGGNQPQHF.

This clone appeared a few times. The chain links TRBV6-5 to TRBJ1-3, with D possibly being TRBD1 (6 bases). The CDR3 extends over 16 amino acids. Germline V gives CDR1 MNHEY, CDR2 SVGAGI. The germline V and J ends were trimmed by 4 bases and 2 bases, with 15 bases remaining between them. DNA for the CDR3: TGTGCCAGCAGTTCCAGGGACACCCGAGCTGGAAACACCATATATTTT. Translation gives CASSSRDTRAGNTIYF.

The chain combines TRBV5-1 with TRBJ1-1; D not certain. The V end was cut by 4 bases, the J end by 1 base, with 11 bases between. CDR3 size: 14 residues. Germline V gives CDR1 SGHRS, CDR2 YFSETQ. DNA for the CDR3: TGCGCCAGCAGCCTCTCTAGCTCGAACACTGAAGCTTTCTTT. Translating it yields CASSLSSSNTEAFF.

Comment on this clone: The junction shows a germline mismatch at one end, possibly a read error. The chain uses TRBV28 and TRBJ1-5, with 9 bases matching TRBD1. The germline CDR1 and CDR2 sequences are MDHEN and SYDVKM. This CDR3 contains 16 residues. The CDR3: CANSFFTGGTGQPQHF. The CDR3 bases are TGTGCCAACAGTTTCTTTACCGGCGGGACAGGGCAGCCCCAGCATTTT.

The V gene is TRBV2, the J gene TRBJ1-2, with a possible D match to TRBD1 (6 bases). V shed 10 bases and J shed 0 bases, with 15 bases lying between them. Germline V CDR1 and CDR2: SNHLY, FYNNEI. The length of the CDR3 is 14 residues. The DNA of the CDR3 is TGTGCCAACGATGGACAGCCTCCTAACTATGGCTACACCTTC. Protein: CANDGQPPNYGYTF.

This chain joins TRBV12-3 or TRBV12-4 and TRBJ2-7; TRBD2 is a possible D gene (6 bases). CDR3 length: 13 residues. V lost 5 bases and J 7 bases, leaving 15 bases between the germline ends. The CDR3 protein is CASSHDPGGEQYV. Here the CDR3 DNA reads TGTGCCAGCAGTCACGACCCCGGAGGGGAGCAGTACGTC.